This TCR beta chain originates from a study of cytomegalovirus exposure and HLA in healthy donors. With 60 Vbeta and 13 Jbeta primers, the PCR was carried out. The protocol was immunoSEQ multiplex PCR, while the TCRdb copy is restricted to in-frame clones and leaves out a portion. The sample carries around 64,000 clones, approximately 74% recorded once. Findings and caveats of the study: An observed cluster of highly shared sequence variants was recorded as a likely sequencing artifact.

Of note for this clone: Its antigen is still unknown.

V shed 3 bases and J shed 4 bases, with 3 bases lying between them. CDR1 and CDR2 from the germline V gene are SGHVS and FNYEAQ. The CDR3 has 12 residues. The sequence was collected from a woman in her 30s in good health and CMV-seropositive. What was sequenced was PBMCs. The J gene is TRBJ2-2, the V gene TRBV7-6; D remains ambiguous. The CDR3 nucleotides read TGTGCCAGCAGCTTGAGCACCGGGGAGCTGTTTTTT. Encoded protein: CASSLSTGELFF.